The next 27 T cell receptor beta chains were all read from a single sample in a study of type 1 regulatory T cells. TCRdb re-derived calls from the reads in MiXCR, one entry per CDR3 protein. This table has over 90,000 distinct CDR3 sequences, 25% to 40% appearing once. Sequences were obtained from CD4+ T cells, either the whole sample or a sorted fraction (not recorded which). All receptors come from a human donor in good health.

The genes are TRBV28 and TRBJ2-2; D is uncertain. The ends were cut back, 4 bases at V and 0 bases at J, with 9 bases in the middle. CDR1 and CDR2 (germline): MDHEN, SYDVKM. The length of the CDR3 is 15 residues. This CDR3 reads CASSYRNTNTGELFF. In DNA, the CDR3 is TGTGCCAGCAGTTATAGGAATACGAACACCGGGGAGCTGTTTTTT.

This chain joins TRBV9 and TRBJ2-1, with D possibly matching TRBD1 (6 bases). CDR1 is SGDLS, CDR2 YYNGEE, per germline. Trimming left V 4 bases short and J 3 bases short, with 14 bases between. This CDR3 contains 15 residues. CDR3 bases: TGTGCCAGCAGCCCACCGCGGACAGTCTACAATGAGCAGTTCTTC. Protein sequence: CASSPPRTVYNEQFF.

DNA of the CDR3: TGTGCCAGCAGGAGGACTAGCGAGAAGACCCAGTACTTC. Its protein product is CASRRTSEKTQYF. This sequence joins TRBV6-2 or TRBV6-3 and TRBJ2-5; 9 bases are shared with TRBD2. This CDR3 region has 13 residues. V lost 6 bases to trimming and J lost 6 bases; unmatched junction nucleotides: 5. CDR1 and CDR2 (germline): MNHEY, SVGEGT.

This clonotype was counted only a few times. The chain joins TRBV19 to TRBJ1-5; no firm D call. V gave up 5 bases and J gave up 3 bases, with 5 bases separating them. The CDR3 runs 12 residues. CDR1 is LNHDA, CDR2 SQIVND, per germline (reference sequence). CDR3 nucleotide sequence: TGTGCCAGTAGTCCTAACAATCAGCCCCAGCATTTT. Translating it yields CASSPNNQPQHF.

This clonotype occurred many times. This rearrangement joins TRBV29-1 to TRBJ2-1, with TRBD2 matching over 9 bases. From germline, CDR1 is SQVTM and CDR2 ANQGSEA. The CDR3 totals 15 residues. The V and J ends lost 3 bases and 6 bases, in that order; junction bases with no gene match: 9. CDR3: CSVDVQREVFNEQFF. The CDR3 coding sequence is TGCAGCGTTGATGTCCAGCGGGAGGTGTTCAATGAGCAGTTCTTC.

The sample holds a few counts of this clonotype. The chain links TRBV6-5 to TRBJ2-3, with D unclear. There are 13 residues in the CDR3. From germline, CDR1 is MNHEY and CDR2 SVGAGI. With 2 bases removed from V and 6 bases from J, the gap between germline ends came to 9 bases. Here the CDR3 reads CASSYTARDTQYF. The CDR3 DNA reads as TGTGCCAGCAGTTACACCGCCCGGGATACGCAGTATTTT.

A few counts support this clonotype. The J gene is TRBJ2-4, the V gene TRBV7-9; D unclear. This CDR3 contains 18 residues. V lost 4 bases and J lost 3, with 22 bases in between. The germline gives CDR1 SEHNR, CDR2 FQNEAQ (reference sequence). Written as DNA, the CDR3 is TGTGCCAGCAGCTCGACCGACGTGATTGGGGTGGGCAAAAACATTCAGTACTTC. It translates to CASSSTDVIGVGKNIQYF.

V usage is TRBV7-2 and J usage is TRBJ1-1; TRBD1 matches at 10 bases. With 5 bases clipped from V and 0 bases from J, the junction kept 12 bases outside the gene matches. In germline, CDR1 is SGHTA, CDR2 FQGNSA. This CDR3 spans 18 amino acids. In DNA, the CDR3 is TGTGCCAGCAGCCCCCGGTTGGGGACAGGGGTTTTGAACACTGAAGCTTTCTTT. As protein: CASSPRLGTGVLNTEAFF.

The chain carries TRBV3-1 and TRBJ1-5; D ambiguous. Trimming cost V 1 base and J 7 bases, with 8 bases left between them. CDR3 length: 13 residues. Germline V gene lookup returns CDR1 LGHDT and CDR2 YNNKEL (reference sequence). The CDR3 loop reads CASSQGPGQPQHF. The CDR3 DNA follows: TGTGCCAGCAGCCAAGGCCCAGGACAGCCCCAGCATTTT.

This chain uses TRBV30 with TRBJ2-3; 12 nucleotides line up with TRBD2. CDR3 length equals 19 residues. CDR1 and CDR2 (germline): GTSNPN, SVGIG (reference sequence). With V trimmed by 2 bases and J by 1 base, 13 bases remained unmatched. CDR3 sequence reads: CAWSLKTSGSWGGTDTQYF. CDR3 bases: TGTGCCTGGAGTCTCAAGACTAGCGGGAGTTGGGGAGGCACAGATACGCAGTATTTT.

This clonotype was seen a few times. This chain links TRBV19 with TRBJ2-7; D is tentatively TRBD1 or TRBD2 (5 bases each). Trimming cost V 10 bases and J 5 bases, with 15 bases left between them. Germline CDR1 LNHDA, CDR2 SQIVND (reference sequence). The CDR3 loop spans 12 amino acids. The CDR3 sequence: CATRGPVHEQYF. DNA for the CDR3: TGTGCCACCCGGGGCCCAGTCCACGAGCAGTACTTC.

The CDR3 bases are TGCGCCAGCAGCCAAGTCGGGGGTAGCGCAAACAATGAGCAGTTCTTC. As protein: CASSQVGGSANNEQFF. The chain couples TRBV4-1 to TRBJ2-1; tentatively, D is TRBD2 (6 bases). Trimming took off 1 base at V and 5 bases at J, with 15 bases between the two ends. This CDR3 spans 16 amino acids. The V gene's germline CDR1 is MGHRA and CDR2 YSYEKL.

The chain combines TRBV6-6 with TRBJ2-5; D call uncertain. Germline values: CDR1 MNHNY, CDR2 SVGAGI (reference sequence). This CDR3 region has 17 residues. V shed 6 bases and J shed 3 bases, with 23 bases lying between them. The DNA for the CDR3 is TGTGCCAGCAGCCCCGCCCTGGTCTACACAACAAAAGAGACCCAGTACTTC. This sequence encodes CASSPALVYTTKETQYF.

The CDR3 here is CSARDLAASRTQYF. The CDR3 region has the DNA TGCAGTGCTAGAGATCTGGCTGCCAGTCGTACGCAGTATTTT. The chain employs TRBV20-1 and TRBJ2-3; D is ambiguous. This CDR3 has 14 residues. Germline loops: CDR1 DFQATT, CDR2 SNEGSKA (reference sequence). The germline V and J ends were trimmed by 0 bases and 8 bases, with 15 bases remaining between them.

The chain carries TRBV10-3 and TRBJ1-5; 8 nucleotides line up with TRBD1. The CDR3 loop spans 13 amino acids. V trimming: 10 bases; J trimming: 7 bases; junction bases outside the gene matches: 9. From germline, CDR1 is ENHRY and CDR2 SYGVKD. The CDR3 DNA sequence: TGTGCCAGCGGGACAGGTTTAGAACAGCCCCAGCATTTT. Translated, it gives CASGTGLEQPQHF.

Here the CDR3 DNA reads TGTGCCAGCAGTCTGAGGGTGATCACTGAAGCTTTCTTT. It is translated as CASSLRVITEAFF. The chain has TRBV27 and TRBJ1-1; D call uncertain. The CDR3 consists of 13 residues. CDR1 is MNHEY, CDR2 SMNVEV, per germline (reference sequence). V gave up 5 bases and J gave up 4 bases, with 11 bases separating them.

The chain couples TRBV7-6 to TRBJ2-7, with D perhaps given as TRBD1 or TRBD2 (6 bases each). In germline, CDR1 is SGHVS, CDR2 FNYEAQ. Trimming shortened V by 6 bases and J by 4 bases, and 19 bases separated the two germline ends. CDR3 size: 15 residues. The CDR3 DNA sequence: TGTGCCAGCAGATCCGAGAAAGGGGGGTCTTACGAGCAGTACTTC. This codes for CASRSEKGGSYEQYF.

This chain joins TRBV29-1 and TRBJ2-3; 9 bases are shared with TRBD1. The CDR3 sequence is 13 residues long. V shed 6 bases, J shed 6 bases, and the junction held 7 bases outside the gene matches. The germline gives CDR1 SQVTM, CDR2 ANQGSEA. The CDR3 DNA sequence: TGCAGCGTGGAAACAGGGGGCGGCGATACGCAGTATTTT. The encoded protein is CSVETGGGDTQYF.

The V call is TRBV27, the J call TRBJ1-1, with 7 bases matching TRBD1. V was pared by 0 bases and J by 0 bases, with 4 bases of the junction left unmatched. There are 16 residues in the CDR3. The germline V gene encodes CDR1 MNHEY and CDR2 SMNVEV (reference sequence). CDR3 sequence: CASSLSVGTVNTEAFF. The CDR3 bases are TGTGCCAGCAGTTTATCCGTCGGGACAGTGAACACTGAAGCTTTCTTT.

The V call is TRBV29-1, the J call TRBJ2-5; 7 bases match TRBD2. With V trimmed by 1 base and J by 1 base, 3 bases remained unmatched. Germline CDR1 reads SQVTM; CDR2 reads ANQGSEA. The CDR3 spans 14 residues. CDR3 DNA: TGCAGCGTTGAAGGAGGCGGGAGCCAAGAGACCCAGTACTTC. As protein: CSVEGGGSQETQYF.

The gene calls are TRBV7-2 and TRBJ2-7; a weak D match, TRBD2 (5 bases). This CDR3 is built from 14 residues. V lost 0 bases, J lost 2 bases, and 8 bases lay in between. CDR1 is SGHTA, CDR2 FQGNSA, per germline. As DNA, the CDR3 is TGTGCCAGCAGCTTAGCGGGAGTACCCTACGAGCAGTACTTC. It translates to CASSLAGVPYEQYF.

V gene TRBV29-1 combines with J gene TRBJ2-4; TRBD2 aligns across 7 bases. Trimming cost V 4 bases and J 4 bases; bases outside gene matches: 7. Germline-derived CDR1 and CDR2 are SQVTM and ANQGSEA. The CDR3 consists of 14 residues. CDR3 nucleotides: TGCAGCGTTGGGGCTAGCGGTGATAAAAACATTCAGTACTTC. The encoded protein is CSVGASGDKNIQYF.

The chain links TRBV6-5 to TRBJ1-2, with D perhaps TRBD1 (6 bases). The CDR3 runs to 15 residues. Trimming removed 2 bases at V and 6 bases at J, with 16 bases between. Germline V gene lookup returns CDR1 MNHEY and CDR2 SVGAGI. This CDR3 is CASSYTGSQGNGYTF. The CDR3 DNA reads TGTGCCAGCAGTTACACAGGCTCCCAGGGGAATGGCTACACCTTC.

This clonotype occurred a few times. The chain uses TRBV6-5 and TRBJ2-1; 8 bases match TRBD1. The CDR3 covers 14 residues. Trimming cost V 6 bases and J 5 bases; bases outside gene matches: 6. Germline V gives CDR1 MNHEY, CDR2 SVGAGI. In DNA, the CDR3 is TGTGCCAGCAGAAGACCGACAGGGGACAATGAGCAGTTCTTC. Its protein product is CASRRPTGDNEQFF.

This chain uses TRBV27 with TRBJ2-6; 8 bases fit TRBD1. The CDR3 is 15 residues long. Germline V gene sequence: CDR1 MNHEY, CDR2 SMNVEV (reference sequence). V shed 5 bases, J shed 4 bases, and the junction held 4 bases outside the gene matches. The CDR3 DNA is TGTGCCAGCAGTATCAGGGGGCGGGGGGCCAACGTCCTGACTTTC. Translated, it gives CASSIRGRGANVLTF. The full variable domain, its missing parts supplied by reference TRBV27 and TRBJ2-6, is EAQVTQNPRYLITVTGKKLTVTCSQNMNHEYMSWYRQDPGLGLRQIYYSMNVEVTDKGDVPEGYKVSRKEKRNFPLILESPSPNQTSLYFCASSIRGRGANVLTFGAGSRLTVL.

The V gene is TRBV10-3, the J gene TRBJ2-5; possible D gene TRBD1, 6 bases. The CDR3 runs to 12 residues. Between the trimmed V and J ends, which lost 10 bases and 0 bases, there was a span of 9 bases. Per germline, CDR1 ENHRY and CDR2 SYGVKD. The CDR3 sequence is CASTGNQETQYF. CDR3 nucleotides: TGTGCCAGTACAGGGAACCAAGAGACCCAGTACTTC.

The CDR3, as DNA: TGTGCCATCAGTGAGTCTTGGGGACTAGCGGGAACAGATACGCAGTATTTT. It yields the protein CAISESWGLAGTDTQYF. The V call is TRBV10-3, the J call TRBJ2-3, with 13 bases aligning to TRBD2. CDR3 size: 17 residues. With 0 bases clipped from V and 3 bases from J, the junction kept 3 bases outside the gene matches. Per germline, CDR1 ENHRY and CDR2 SYGVKD.